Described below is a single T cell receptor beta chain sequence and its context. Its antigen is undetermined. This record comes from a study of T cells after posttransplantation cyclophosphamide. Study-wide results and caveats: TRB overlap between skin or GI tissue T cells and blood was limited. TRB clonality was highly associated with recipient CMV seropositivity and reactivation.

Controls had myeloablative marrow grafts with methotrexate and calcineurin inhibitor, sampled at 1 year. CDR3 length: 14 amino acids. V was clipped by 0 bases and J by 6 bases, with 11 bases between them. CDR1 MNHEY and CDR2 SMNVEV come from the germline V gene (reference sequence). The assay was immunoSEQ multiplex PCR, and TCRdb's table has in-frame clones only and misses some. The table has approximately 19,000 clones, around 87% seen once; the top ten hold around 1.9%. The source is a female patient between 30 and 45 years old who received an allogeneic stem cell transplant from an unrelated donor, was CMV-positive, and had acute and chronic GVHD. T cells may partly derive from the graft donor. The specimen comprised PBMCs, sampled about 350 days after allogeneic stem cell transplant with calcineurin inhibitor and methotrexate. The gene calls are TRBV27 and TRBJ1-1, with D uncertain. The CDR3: CASSLSGRKAEAFF. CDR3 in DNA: TGTGCCAGCAGTTTATCGGGCAGGAAGGCTGAAGCTTTCTTT.